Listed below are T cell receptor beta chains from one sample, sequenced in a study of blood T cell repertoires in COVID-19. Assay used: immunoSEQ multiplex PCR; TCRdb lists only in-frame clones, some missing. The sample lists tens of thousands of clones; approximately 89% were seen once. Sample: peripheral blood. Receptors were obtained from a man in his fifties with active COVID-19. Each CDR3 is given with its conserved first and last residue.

CASSYLRGLETQYF	TRBV6-6	TRBJ2-5
CASKLSAMNSYEQYF	TRBV19	TRBJ2-7
CASSLGRGRETQYF	TRBV5-1	TRBJ2-5
CASRETAANYGYTF	TRBV6-5	TRBJ1-2
CASGEGYGYTF	TRBV5-1	TRBJ1-2
CASSPSGESTDTQYF	TRBV3-1/TRBV3-2	TRBJ2-3
CASSRSRGNTEAFF	TRBV19	TRBJ1-1
CASSYSPNEQFF	TRBV6-6	TRBJ2-1
CASSFSLAGGEQFF	TRBV7-2	TRBJ2-1
CASSYPGETQYF	TRBV6-6	TRBJ2-5
CASSPQGAKDNEQFF	TRBV2	TRBJ2-1
CASTSPGKQFF	TRBV3-1/TRBV3-2	TRBJ2-1
CASSLGSEAGELFF	TRBV5-5	TRBJ2-2